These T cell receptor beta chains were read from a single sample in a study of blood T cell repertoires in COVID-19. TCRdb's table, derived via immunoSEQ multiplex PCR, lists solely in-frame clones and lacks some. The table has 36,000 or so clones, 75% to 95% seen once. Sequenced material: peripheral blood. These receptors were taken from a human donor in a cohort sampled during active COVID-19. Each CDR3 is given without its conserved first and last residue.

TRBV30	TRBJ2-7	AWRPRQLTYEQY
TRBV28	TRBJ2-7	ASSPLGQGAGKTYEQY
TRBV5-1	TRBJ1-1	ASSFPPGGYTEAF
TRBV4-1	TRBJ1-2	ASSSTGFGGYT
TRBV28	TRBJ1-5	ASSRGSYQPQH
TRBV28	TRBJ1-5	ASSLPRGWVSNQPQH
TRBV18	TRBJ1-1	ASSPRGAMGNTEAF
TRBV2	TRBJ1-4	ASSLQDRDVEKLF
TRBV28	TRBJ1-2	AIMDGQLRGYT
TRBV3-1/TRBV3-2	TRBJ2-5	ASSRSGRGTETQY